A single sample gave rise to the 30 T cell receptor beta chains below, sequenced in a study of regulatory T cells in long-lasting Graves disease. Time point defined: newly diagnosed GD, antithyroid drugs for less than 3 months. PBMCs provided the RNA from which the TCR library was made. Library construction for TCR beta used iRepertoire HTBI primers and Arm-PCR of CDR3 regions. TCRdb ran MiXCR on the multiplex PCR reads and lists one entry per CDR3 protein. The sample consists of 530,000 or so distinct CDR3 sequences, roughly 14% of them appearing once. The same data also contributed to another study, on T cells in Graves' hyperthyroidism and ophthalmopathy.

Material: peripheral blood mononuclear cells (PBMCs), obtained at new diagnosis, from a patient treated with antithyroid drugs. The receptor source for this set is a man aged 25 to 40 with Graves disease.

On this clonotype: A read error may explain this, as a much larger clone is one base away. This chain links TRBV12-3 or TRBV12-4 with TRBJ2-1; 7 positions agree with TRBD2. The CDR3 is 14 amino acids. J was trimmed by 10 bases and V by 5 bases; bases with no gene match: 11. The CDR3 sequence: CASSQHGTNREQFF. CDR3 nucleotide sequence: TGTGCCAGCAGTCAGCACGGGACTAATCGCGAGCAGTTCTTC.

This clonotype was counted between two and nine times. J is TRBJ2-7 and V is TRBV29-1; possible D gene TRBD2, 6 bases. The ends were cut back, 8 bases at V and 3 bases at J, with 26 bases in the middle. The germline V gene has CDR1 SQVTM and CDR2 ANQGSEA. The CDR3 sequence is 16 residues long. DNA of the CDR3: TGCAGCCCTACCGCCCCCGCCCGGGAGTCCTACTACGAGCAGTACTTC. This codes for CSPTAPARESYYEQYF.

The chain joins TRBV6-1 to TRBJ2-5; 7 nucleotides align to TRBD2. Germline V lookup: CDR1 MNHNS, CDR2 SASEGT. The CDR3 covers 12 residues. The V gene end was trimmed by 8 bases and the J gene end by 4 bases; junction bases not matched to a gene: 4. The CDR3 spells CASGLAGETQYF. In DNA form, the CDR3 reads TGTGCCAGCGGGTTAGCGGGAGAGACCCAGTACTTC.

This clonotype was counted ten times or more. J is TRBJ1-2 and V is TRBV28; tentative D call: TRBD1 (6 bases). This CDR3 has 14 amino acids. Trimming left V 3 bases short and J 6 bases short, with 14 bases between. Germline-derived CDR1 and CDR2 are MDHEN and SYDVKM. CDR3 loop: CASSLTRGGHGYTF. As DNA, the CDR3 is TGTGCCAGCAGTTTGACCAGGGGAGGACATGGCTACACCTTC.

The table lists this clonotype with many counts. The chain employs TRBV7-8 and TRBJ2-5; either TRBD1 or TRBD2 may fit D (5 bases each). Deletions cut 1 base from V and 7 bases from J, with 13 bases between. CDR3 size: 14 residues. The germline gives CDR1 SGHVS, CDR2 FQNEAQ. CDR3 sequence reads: CASSLGDRSATQYF. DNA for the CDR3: TGTGCCAGCAGCTTAGGGGACCGTAGTGCGACCCAGTACTTC.

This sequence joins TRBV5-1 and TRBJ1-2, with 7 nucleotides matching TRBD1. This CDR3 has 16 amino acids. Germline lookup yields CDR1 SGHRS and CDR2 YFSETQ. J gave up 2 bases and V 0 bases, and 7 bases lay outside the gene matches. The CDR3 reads CASSLVPGQSNYGYTF. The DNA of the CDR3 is TGCGCCAGCAGCTTGGTGCCGGGACAGTCCAACTATGGCTACACCTTC.

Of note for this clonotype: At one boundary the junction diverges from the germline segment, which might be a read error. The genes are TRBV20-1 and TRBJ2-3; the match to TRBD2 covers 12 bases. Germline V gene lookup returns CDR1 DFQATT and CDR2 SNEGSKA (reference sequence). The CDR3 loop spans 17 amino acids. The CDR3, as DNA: TGCGGTGCGGACAACAAACTAGCGGGAGGATACGGGGATACGCAGTATTTT. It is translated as CGADNKLAGGYGDTQYF.

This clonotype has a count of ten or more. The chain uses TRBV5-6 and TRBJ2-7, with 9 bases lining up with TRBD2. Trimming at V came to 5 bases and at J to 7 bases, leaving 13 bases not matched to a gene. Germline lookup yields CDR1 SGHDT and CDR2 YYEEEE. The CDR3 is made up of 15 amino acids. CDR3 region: CASSWIAGVLGEQYF. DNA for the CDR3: TGTGCCAGCAGTTGGATAGCGGGAGTTTTGGGGGAGCAGTACTTC.

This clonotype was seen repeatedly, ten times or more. The CDR3 DNA follows: TGTGCCAGCAGTTTAAACGTCTACAATGAGCAGTTCTTC. It specifies CASSLNVYNEQFF. V gene TRBV27 combines with J gene TRBJ2-1; the D is unclear. This CDR3 region has 13 residues. V was cut by 2 bases and J by 3 bases, with 5 bases left in between. Germline CDR1 reads MNHEY; CDR2 reads SMNVEV (reference sequence).

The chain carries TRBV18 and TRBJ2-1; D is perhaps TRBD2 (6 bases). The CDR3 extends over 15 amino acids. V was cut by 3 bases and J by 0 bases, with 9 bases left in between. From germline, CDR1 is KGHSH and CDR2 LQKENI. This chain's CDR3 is CASSPPRGSYNEQFF. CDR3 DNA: TGTGCCAGCTCACCCCCGCGGGGCTCCTACAATGAGCAGTTCTTC.

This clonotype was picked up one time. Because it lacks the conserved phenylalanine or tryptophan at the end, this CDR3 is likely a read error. In nucleotides, the CDR3 is TGTGCCAGCAGTGAAGACAGGTTGAACACTGAAGCTTTCCTT. Translated: CASSEDRLNTEAFL. This sequence joins TRBV25-1 and TRBJ1-1, with D possibly matching TRBD1 (6 bases). V shed 2 bases and J shed 0 bases, with 7 bases lying between them. Germline V gives CDR1 MGHDK, CDR2 SYGVNS. This CDR3 has 14 amino acids.

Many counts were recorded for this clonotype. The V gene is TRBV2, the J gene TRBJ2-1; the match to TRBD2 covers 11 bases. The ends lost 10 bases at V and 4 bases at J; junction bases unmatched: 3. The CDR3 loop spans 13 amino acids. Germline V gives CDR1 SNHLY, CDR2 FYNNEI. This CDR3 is CATLAGEYNEQFF. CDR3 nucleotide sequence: TGTGCCACACTAGCGGGAGAATACAATGAGCAGTTCTTC.

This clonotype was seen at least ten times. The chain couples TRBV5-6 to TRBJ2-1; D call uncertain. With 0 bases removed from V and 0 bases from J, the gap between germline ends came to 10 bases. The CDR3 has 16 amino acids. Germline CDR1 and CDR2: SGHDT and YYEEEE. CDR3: CASSLAVFGSYNEQFF. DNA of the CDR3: TGTGCCAGCAGCTTGGCCGTGTTCGGCTCCTACAATGAGCAGTTCTTC.

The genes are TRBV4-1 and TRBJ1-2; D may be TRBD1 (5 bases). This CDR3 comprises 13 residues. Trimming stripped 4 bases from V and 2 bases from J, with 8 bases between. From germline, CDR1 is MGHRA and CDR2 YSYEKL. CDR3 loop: CASSRDRNYGYTF. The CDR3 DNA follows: TGCGCCAGCAGCCGCGACAGAAACTATGGCTACACCTTC.

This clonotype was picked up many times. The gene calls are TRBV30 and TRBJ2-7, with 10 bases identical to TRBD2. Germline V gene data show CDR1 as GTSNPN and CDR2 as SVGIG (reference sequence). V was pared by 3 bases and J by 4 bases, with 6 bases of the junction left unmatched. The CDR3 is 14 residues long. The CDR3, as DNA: TGTGCCTGGAGAAAGGCTAGCGGGAGTTACGAGCAGTACTTC. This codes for CAWRKASGSYEQYF.

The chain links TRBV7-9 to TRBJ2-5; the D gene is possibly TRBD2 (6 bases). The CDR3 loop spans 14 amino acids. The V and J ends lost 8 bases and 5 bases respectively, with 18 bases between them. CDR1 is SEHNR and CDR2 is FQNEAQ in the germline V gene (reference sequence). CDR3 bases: TGTGCCAGCCCCCCTGGAGGGAGAGTGGAGACCCAGTACTTC. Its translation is CASPPGGRVETQYF.

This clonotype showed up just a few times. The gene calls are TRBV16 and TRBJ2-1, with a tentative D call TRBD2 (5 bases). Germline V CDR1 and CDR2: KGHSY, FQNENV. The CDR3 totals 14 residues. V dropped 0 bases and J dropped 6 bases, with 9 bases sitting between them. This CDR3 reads CASSQSASSNEQFF. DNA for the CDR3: TGTGCCAGCAGCCAATCGGCTAGCAGCAATGAGCAGTTCTTC.

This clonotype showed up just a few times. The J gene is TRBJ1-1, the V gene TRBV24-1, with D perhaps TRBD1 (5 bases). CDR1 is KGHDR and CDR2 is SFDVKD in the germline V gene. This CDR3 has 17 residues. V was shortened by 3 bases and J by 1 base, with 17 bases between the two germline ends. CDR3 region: CATSDRDPGGGNTEAFF. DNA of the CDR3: TGTGCCACCAGTGATCGGGACCCAGGTGGGGGGAACACTGAAGCTTTCTTT.

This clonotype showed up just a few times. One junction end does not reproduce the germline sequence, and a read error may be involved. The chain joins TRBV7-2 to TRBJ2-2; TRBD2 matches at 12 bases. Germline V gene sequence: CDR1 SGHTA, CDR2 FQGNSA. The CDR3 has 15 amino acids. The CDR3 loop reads CANSRTSGNTRELFF. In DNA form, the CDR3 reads TGTGCCAACAGCCGGACTAGCGGGAACACCAGGGAGCTGTTTTTT.

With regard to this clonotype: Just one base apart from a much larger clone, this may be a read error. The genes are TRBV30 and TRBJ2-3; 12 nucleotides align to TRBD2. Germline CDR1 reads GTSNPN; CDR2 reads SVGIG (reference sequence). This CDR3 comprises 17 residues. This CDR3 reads CAWSIARTSGDTDAQYF. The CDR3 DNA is TGTGCCTGGAGCATCGCCAGGACTAGCGGGGACACAGATGCGCAGTATTTT.

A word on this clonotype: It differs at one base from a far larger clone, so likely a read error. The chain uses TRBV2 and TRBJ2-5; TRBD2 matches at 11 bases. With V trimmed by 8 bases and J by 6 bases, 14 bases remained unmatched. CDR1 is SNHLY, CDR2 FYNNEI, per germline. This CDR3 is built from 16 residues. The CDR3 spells CASSPGLAGSQKTQYF. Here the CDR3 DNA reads TGTGCCAGCTCACCTGGACTAGCGGGCTCTCAAAAGACCCAGTACTTC.

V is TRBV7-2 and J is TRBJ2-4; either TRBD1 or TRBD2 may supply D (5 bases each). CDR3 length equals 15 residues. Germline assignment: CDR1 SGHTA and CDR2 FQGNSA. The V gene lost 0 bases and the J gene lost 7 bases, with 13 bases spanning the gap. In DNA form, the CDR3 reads TGTGCCAGCAGCTTAGCGCATGGGGGTGGGAACATTCAGTACTTC. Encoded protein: CASSLAHGGGNIQYF. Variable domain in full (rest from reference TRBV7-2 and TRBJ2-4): GAGVSQSPSNKVTEKGKDVELRCDPISGHTALYWYRQSLGQGLEFLIYFQGNSAPDKSGLPSDRFSAERTGGSVSTLTIQRTQQEDSAVYLCASSLAHGGGNIQYFGAGTRLSVL.

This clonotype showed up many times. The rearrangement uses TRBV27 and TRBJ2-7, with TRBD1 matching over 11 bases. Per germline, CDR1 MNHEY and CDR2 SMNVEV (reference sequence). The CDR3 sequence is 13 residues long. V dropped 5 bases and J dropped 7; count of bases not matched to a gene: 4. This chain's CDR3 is CASSAGQGGEQYF. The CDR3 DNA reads TGTGCCAGCAGTGCGGGACAGGGGGGAGAGCAGTACTTC.

CDR3: CASGRLRQPQHF. The CDR3 DNA follows: TGTGCCAGCGGGAGGTTGAGACAGCCCCAGCATTTT. This sequence joins TRBV12-3 or TRBV12-4 and TRBJ1-5; D is uncertain. There are 12 residues in the CDR3. V was trimmed by 8 bases and J by 7 bases, leaving 12 bases between them.

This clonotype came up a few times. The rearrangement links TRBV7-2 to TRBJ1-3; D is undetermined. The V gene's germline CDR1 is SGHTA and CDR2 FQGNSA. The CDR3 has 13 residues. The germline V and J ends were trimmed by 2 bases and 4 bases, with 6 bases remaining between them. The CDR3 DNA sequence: TGTGCCAGCAGCTTAAGTCGGGGAAACACCATATATTTT. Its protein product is CASSLSRGNTIYF.

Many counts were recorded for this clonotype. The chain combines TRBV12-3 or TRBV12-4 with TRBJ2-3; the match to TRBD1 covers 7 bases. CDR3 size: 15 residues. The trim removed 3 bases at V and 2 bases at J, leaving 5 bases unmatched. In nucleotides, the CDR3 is TGTGCCAGCAGTTTTTGGGACAGAAACACAGATACGCAGTATTTT. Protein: CASSFWDRNTDTQYF.

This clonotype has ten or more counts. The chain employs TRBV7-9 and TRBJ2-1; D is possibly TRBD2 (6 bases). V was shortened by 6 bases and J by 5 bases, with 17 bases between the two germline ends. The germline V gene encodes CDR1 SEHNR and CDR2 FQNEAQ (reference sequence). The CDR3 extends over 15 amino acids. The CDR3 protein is CASSLGLPSDNEQFF. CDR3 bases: TGTGCCAGCAGTCTCGGACTACCCTCGGACAATGAGCAGTTCTTC.

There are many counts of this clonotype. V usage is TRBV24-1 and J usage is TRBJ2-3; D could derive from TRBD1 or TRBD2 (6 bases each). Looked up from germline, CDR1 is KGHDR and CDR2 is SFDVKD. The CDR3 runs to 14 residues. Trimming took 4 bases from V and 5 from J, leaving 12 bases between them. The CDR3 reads CATSEEGGRDTQYF. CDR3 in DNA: TGTGCCACCAGTGAAGAGGGGGGTAGAGATACGCAGTATTTT.

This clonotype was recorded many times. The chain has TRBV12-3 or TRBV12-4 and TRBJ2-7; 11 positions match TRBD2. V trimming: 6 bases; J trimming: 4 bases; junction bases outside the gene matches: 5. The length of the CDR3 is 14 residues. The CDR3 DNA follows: TGTGCCAGCAGAGATAGCGGGAGGGGGTACGAGCAGTACTTC. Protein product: CASRDSGRGYEQYF.

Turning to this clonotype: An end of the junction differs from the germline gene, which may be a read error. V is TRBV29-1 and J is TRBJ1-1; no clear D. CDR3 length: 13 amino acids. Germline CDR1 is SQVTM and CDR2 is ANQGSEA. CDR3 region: CSARLSGNTETFF. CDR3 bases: TGCAGCGCCAGGTTGAGCGGGAACACTGAAACTTTCTTT. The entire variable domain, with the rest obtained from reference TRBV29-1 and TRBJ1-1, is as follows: SAVISQKPSRDICQRGTSLTIQCQVDSQVTMMFWYRQQPGQSLTLIATANQGSEATYESGFVIDKFPISRPNLTFSTLTVSNMSPEDSSIYLCSARLSGNTETFFGQGTRLTVV.